The sequence of this T cell receptor (beta chain) was determined in a study of blood T cell repertoires in COVID-19. Repertoires were generated with immunoSEQ multiplex PCR, while TCRdb's copy carries only in-frame clones and drops some. The sample comprises over 60,000 clones, approximately 84% of which are singletons, and approximately 12% rests with the top ten. Germline values: CDR1 SEHNR, CDR2 FQNEAQ (reference sequence). The CDR3 length is 14 residues. The V gene lost 5 bases and the J gene lost 5 bases, with 15 bases spanning the gap. This TCR came from a human donor in a cohort sampled during active COVID-19. This rearrangement joins TRBV7-9 to TRBJ2-5; possibly TRBD2 for D (5 bases). Sequenced: peripheral blood. The CDR3 region is CASSPRAGMETQYF. The CDR3 DNA follows: TGTGCCAGCAGCCCACGGGCCGGGATGGAGACCCAGTACTTC.